Listed below are T cell receptor beta chains from one sample, sequenced in a study of T-cell memory formation after mild COVID-19. In TCRdb, the 5' RACE reads were re-called with MiXCR into one record per CDR3 protein. The sample holds about 84,000 distinct CDR3 sequences, over 11% seen once. Input material: PBMCs or a T cell subset sorted from them (not recorded which). The receptors stem from an adult woman who had mild COVID-19 (a few samples of this study predate the infection). Cell type and time point are not known. CDR3s include the opening cysteine and the closing phenylalanine or tryptophan. The D gene is left open where the match is weak. Not all rows give a size; the values are once, few, many and, for expanded clones, a class.

size: few; V: TRBV25-1; D: TRBD2; J: TRBJ2-7; CDR3: CASSDSMTSGSYEQYF; DNA: TGTGCCAGCAGTGATTCCATGACTAGCGGTTCCTACGAGCAGTACTTC
size: .; V: TRBV30; D: TRBD2; J: TRBJ2-5; CDR3: CAWSVGGSETQYF; DNA: TGTGCCTGGAGTGTGGGCGGGAGTGAGACCCAGTACTTC
size: .; V: TRBV29-1; D: .; J: TRBJ2-5; CDR3: CSVVFVQWRYQETQYF; DNA: TGCAGCGTTGTATTTGTACAGTGGAGATACCAAGAGACCCAGTACTTC
size: .; V: TRBV12-3/TRBV12-4; D: .; J: TRBJ2-5; CDR3: CASSIQETQYF; DNA: TGTGCCAGCAGTATCCAAGAGACCCAGTACTTC
size: .; V: TRBV4-3; D: .; J: TRBJ2-3; CDR3: CASSQEVGLTDTQYF; DNA: TGCGCCAGCAGCCAAGAGGTGGGACTCACAGATACGCAGTATTTT
size: .; V: TRBV11-2; D: .; J: TRBJ2-2; CDR3: CASVQVNTGELFF; DNA: TGTGCCAGCGTCCAAGTGAACACCGGGGAGCTGTTTTTT
size: .; V: TRBV4-1; D: .; J: TRBJ2-2; CDR3: CASSQGPITNTGELFF; DNA: TGCGCCAGCAGCCAGGGACCGATAACGAACACCGGGGAGCTGTTTTTT
size: .; V: TRBV6-4; D: TRBD2; J: TRBJ2-3; CDR3: CASSDTSGGADTQYF; DNA: TGTGCCAGCAGTGACACTAGCGGGGGGGCAGATACGCAGTATTTT
size: .; V: TRBV7-6; D: .; J: TRBJ2-7; CDR3: CASSLAVTGLDEQYF; DNA: TGTGCCAGCAGCTTAGCGGTAACAGGCCTGGACGAGCAGTACTTC
size: .; V: TRBV20-1; D: .; J: TRBJ2-7; CDR3: CSARRAWWYEQYF; DNA: TGCAGTGCTAGGCGGGCATGGTGGTACGAGCAGTACTTC
size: .; V: TRBV6-5; D: TRBD2; J: TRBJ2-3; CDR3: CASSSRTSGNTDTQYF; DNA: TGTGCCAGCAGTTCCAGGACTAGCGGGAACACAGATACGCAGTATTTT
size: .; V: TRBV24-1; D: .; J: TRBJ2-1; CDR3: CATSAGVSYNEQFF; DNA: TGTGCCACCAGCGCAGGGGTCTCCTACAATGAGCAGTTCTTC
size: .; V: TRBV12-3/TRBV12-4; D: .; J: TRBJ2-5; CDR3: CASSFPGEYQETQYF; DNA: TGTGCCAGCAGTTTTCCAGGGGAATACCAAGAGACCCAGTACTTC
size: .; V: TRBV5-1; D: .; J: TRBJ2-6; CDR3: CATAGGPGSSAGANVLTF; DNA: TGCGCCACCGCCGGCGGGCCTGGATCCTCTGCTGGGGCCAACGTCCTGACTTTC
size: .; V: TRBV15; D: TRBD1; J: TRBJ2-7; CDR3: CATSWGQSYEQYF; DNA: TGTGCCACCAGCTGGGGACAGTCCTACGAGCAGTACTTC
size: .; V: TRBV12-5; D: .; J: TRBJ1-1; CDR3: CASGPSPLNTEAFF; DNA: TGTGCTAGTGGTCCATCGCCCCTGAACACTGAAGCTTTCTTT
size: many; V: TRBV12-3/TRBV12-4; D: TRBD1; J: TRBJ2-3; CDR3: CASSTRRDRDIADTQYF; DNA: TGTGCCAGCAGTACCCGCCGGGACAGGGATATCGCAGATACGCAGTATTTT
size: many; V: TRBV12-3/TRBV12-4; D: TRBD2; J: TRBJ2-1; CDR3: CASRGLADNEQFF; DNA: TGTGCCAGCAGGGGACTAGCGGACAATGAGCAGTTCTTC
size: many; V: TRBV20-1; D: TRBD2; J: TRBJ2-3; CDR3: CSARDQAGGDTDTQYF; DNA: TGCAGTGCTAGAGACCAAGCGGGAGGGGACACAGATACGCAGTATTTT
size: few; V: TRBV7-8; D: .; J: TRBJ2-7; CDR3: CASSLQEATYEQYF; DNA: TGTGCCAGCAGCTTACAGGAGGCGACCTACGAGCAGTACTTC
size: few; V: TRBV15; D: .; J: TRBJ2-7; CDR3: CATSRDRGGSLREQYF; DNA: TGTGCCACCAGCAGAGATCGTGGGGGGAGTCTGCGGGAGCAGTACTTC
size: few; V: TRBV4-3; D: .; J: TRBJ2-5; CDR3: CASSQDLGSHPPMETQYF; DNA: TGCGCCAGCAGCCAAGATCTCGGGAGCCATCCCCCAATGGAGACCCAGTACTTC
size: .; V: TRBV20-1; D: .; J: TRBJ1-4; CDR3: CSARTLRTEGEKLFF; DNA: TGCAGTGCTAGAACCCTCCGGACAGAGGGTGAAAAACTGTTTTTT
size: .; V: TRBV10-3; D: .; J: TRBJ2-7; CDR3: CAISEPWQAPHEQYF; DNA: TGTGCCATCAGTGAGCCCTGGCAGGCCCCCCACGAGCAGTACTTC
size: few; V: TRBV6-5; D: .; J: TRBJ1-1; CDR3: CASSYAGLAEAFF; DNA: TGTGCCAGCAGTTATGCAGGTCTGGCTGAAGCTTTCTTT